This T cell receptor beta chain was recorded in a study of PD-L1 blockade in urothelial cancer. Study details: Blood samples contained a median approximately 140,000 T cells.

This sample's time point: peripheral blood 6 weeks after treatment start. The repertoire was sequenced with immunoSEQ multiplex PCR; TCRdb's copy has only in-frame clones and lacks some. This sample has more than 90,000 clones, with less than 90% found just once. The CDR3 totals 13 residues. The germline V gene encodes CDR1 LNHDA and CDR2 SQIVND (reference sequence). The V end lost 4 bases, the J end lost 3 bases, and 7 bases lay between the germline ends. This clone was detected only a few times. The J gene is TRBJ1-5, the V gene TRBV19; no clear D gene. The sequence was obtained from a man between 65 and 79 years old with urothelial cancer. The sample in question was PBMCs, obtained around atezolizumab (anti-PD-L1) treatment. The CDR3 reads CASSRTFNQPQHF. The CDR3 DNA reads as TGTGCCAGTAGTAGAACTTTCAATCAGCCCCAGCATTTT. Full variable domain (missing parts from reference TRBV19 and TRBJ1-5): DGGITQSPKYLFRKEGQNVTLSCEQNLNHDAMYWYRQDPGQGLRLIYYSQIVNDFQKGDIAEGYSVSREKKESFPLTVTSAQKNPTAFYLCASSRTFNQPQHFGDGTRLSIL.